This T cell receptor beta chain was sequenced in a study of blood T cell repertoires in COVID-19. Study as a whole: Sites across the United States, Italy and Spain contributed samples from acute and convalescent COVID-19. The analysed material was cDNA or gDNA that came from T cells, B-cell-depleted T cells, or PBMCs.

Study processing details: It was from reference gene primer amplification that nucleated cell counts were estimated. Libraries were prepared by immunoSEQ multiplex PCR; TCRdb keeps only in-frame clonotypes and omits some of them. Clonal size and the V and J genes are those of that table, whereas D and trimming came from the DNA. The sample yields roughly 250,000 clones, approximately 80% seen once. V lost 4 bases and J lost 6; bases outside the gene matches: 7. Looked up from germline, CDR1 is LNHDA and CDR2 is SQIVND (reference sequence). This CDR3 region has 14 residues. This TCR derives from a woman of 80 years or more with active or convalescent COVID-19. The sample was peripheral blood. The chain combines TRBV19 with TRBJ1-1; 8 bases agree with TRBD1. This chain's CDR3 is CASSRSTGGPEAFF. The CDR3 DNA reads as TGTGCCAGTAGTAGAAGTACAGGGGGGCCTGAAGCTTTCTTT.